The source of this T cell receptor beta chain is a study of shared clonotypes between healthy human individuals. The sample holds many counts of this clone. The sample has other DNA sequences that encode this CDR3 too. Sequencing used immunoSEQ multiplex PCR; TCRdb keeps in-frame clones, though not all of them. The sample contains about 680,000 clones, approximately 73% of which appear only once. The CDR3 is 13 residues long. CDR1 and CDR2 from the germline V gene are MNHNS and SASEGT. Trimming pared 4 bases from V and 3 bases from J, leaving 10 bases between. The chain combines TRBV6-1 with TRBJ2-7, with a weak D call TRBD1 (6 bases). The sample comprised memory CD4+ T cells sorted from blood. Subset defined: CD45RA-negative fraction. This TCR was recovered from a woman in her twenties or thirties in good health. CDR3 protein: CASSAQGIYEQYF. The CDR3 coding sequence is TGTGCCAGCAGTGCCCAGGGGATCTACGAGCAGTACTTC.